This T cell receptor beta chain was captured by sequencing in a study of breast tumors, draining lymph nodes, adjacent tissues. From the multiplex PCR reads, TCRdb called clonotypes with MiXCR, one entry per CDR3 protein. The data hold over 150,000 distinct CDR3 sequences, with 30% to 40% observed a single time. CDR3 length equals 14 residues. Germline-derived CDR1 and CDR2 are SGHRS and YFSETQ. V shed 3 bases and J shed 2 bases, with 11 bases lying between them. Axillary draining lymph nodes of breast cancer patients supplied the node samples. For this clonotype: Its specificity is not known.

Whole-study findings and limits: Compared with lymph nodes, tumors were less diverse; compared with nontumor tissue, more.

The source is a female donor with breast cancer. Some clones in this sample may be carry-over from other donors' samples. Sequencing input: axillary lymph node tissue. The chain joins TRBV5-1 to TRBJ1-1, with a weak D call TRBD1 (5 bases). The CDR3 DNA is TGCGCCAGCAGCTGGGACGGGAAAAACACTGAAGCTTTCTTT. This translates into CASSWDGKNTEAFF.